The present T cell receptor (beta chain) was sequenced within a study of cytomegalovirus exposure and HLA in healthy donors. Primers included in the PCR were 60 Vbeta and 13 Jbeta primers. The assay was immunoSEQ multiplex PCR, and TCRdb's table has in-frame clones only and misses some. The table has about 100,000 clones, about 83% seen once. With 5 bases removed from V and 1 base from J, the gap between germline ends came to 9 bases. CDR1 and CDR2 from the germline V gene are MNHEY and SVGAGI. This CDR3 contains 14 residues. The sequencing input was PBMCs. This TCR derives from a female donor in good health and CMV-seropositive. The genes are TRBV6-5 and TRBJ2-1, with D possibly TRBD1 on 5 matching bases. The CDR3 coding sequence is TGTGCCAGCAGTCGCAGGGATTCCTACAATGAGCAGTTCTTC. It is translated as CASSRRDSYNEQFF.